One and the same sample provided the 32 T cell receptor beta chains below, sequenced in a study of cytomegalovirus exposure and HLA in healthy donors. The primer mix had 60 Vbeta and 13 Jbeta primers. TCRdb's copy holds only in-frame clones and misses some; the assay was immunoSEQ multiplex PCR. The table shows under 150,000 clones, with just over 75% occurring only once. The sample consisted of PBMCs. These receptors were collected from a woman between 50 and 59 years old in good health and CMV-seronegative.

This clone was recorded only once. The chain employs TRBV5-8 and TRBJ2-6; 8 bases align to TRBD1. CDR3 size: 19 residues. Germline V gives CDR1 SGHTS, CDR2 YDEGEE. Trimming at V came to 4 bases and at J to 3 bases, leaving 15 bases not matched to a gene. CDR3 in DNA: TGTGCCAGCAGCCGACTCGGGGGACAGGTTCTCGGTGGGGCCAACGTCCTGACTTTC. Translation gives CASSRLGGQVLGGANVLTF.

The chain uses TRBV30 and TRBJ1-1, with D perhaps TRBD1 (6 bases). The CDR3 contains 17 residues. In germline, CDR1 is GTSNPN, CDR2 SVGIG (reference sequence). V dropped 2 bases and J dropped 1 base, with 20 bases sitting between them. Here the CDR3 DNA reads TGTGCCTGGAGTAACCGGGACACAGCGCTGAAGAACACTGAAGCTTTCTTT. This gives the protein CAWSNRDTALKNTEAFF.

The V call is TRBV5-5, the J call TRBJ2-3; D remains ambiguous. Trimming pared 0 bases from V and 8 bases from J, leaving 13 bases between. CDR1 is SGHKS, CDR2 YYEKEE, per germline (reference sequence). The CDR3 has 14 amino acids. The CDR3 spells CASSLELIGVTQYF. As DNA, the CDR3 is TGTGCCAGCAGCTTGGAACTGATTGGAGTTACGCAGTATTTT.

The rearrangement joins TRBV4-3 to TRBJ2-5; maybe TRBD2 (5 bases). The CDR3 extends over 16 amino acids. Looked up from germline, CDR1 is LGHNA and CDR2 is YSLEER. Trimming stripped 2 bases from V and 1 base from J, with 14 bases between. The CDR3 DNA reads TGCGCCAGCAGCCAATTTCGGGGAAGGGCCCAAGAGACCCAGTACTTC. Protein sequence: CASSQFRGRAQETQYF.

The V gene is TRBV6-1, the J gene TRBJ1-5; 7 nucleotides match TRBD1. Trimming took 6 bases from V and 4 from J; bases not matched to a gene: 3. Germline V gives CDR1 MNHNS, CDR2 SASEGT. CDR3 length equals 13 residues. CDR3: CASRQGINQPQHF. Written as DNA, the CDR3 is TGTGCCAGCAGACAGGGGATAAATCAGCCCCAGCATTTT.

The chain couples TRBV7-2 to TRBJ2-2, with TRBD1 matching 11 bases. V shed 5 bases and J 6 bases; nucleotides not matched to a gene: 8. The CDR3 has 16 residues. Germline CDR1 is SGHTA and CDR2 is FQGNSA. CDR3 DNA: TGTGCCAGCAGCCAACCCGGGACAGGGGGTCCCGGGGAGCTGTTTTTT. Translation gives CASSQPGTGGPGELFF.

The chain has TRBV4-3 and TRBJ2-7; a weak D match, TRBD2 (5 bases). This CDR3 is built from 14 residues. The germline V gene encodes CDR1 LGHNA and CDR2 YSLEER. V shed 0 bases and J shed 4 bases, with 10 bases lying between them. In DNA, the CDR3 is TGCGCCAGCAGCCAAGATTTCGGCGGGTACGAGCAGTACGTC. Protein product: CASSQDFGGYEQYV.

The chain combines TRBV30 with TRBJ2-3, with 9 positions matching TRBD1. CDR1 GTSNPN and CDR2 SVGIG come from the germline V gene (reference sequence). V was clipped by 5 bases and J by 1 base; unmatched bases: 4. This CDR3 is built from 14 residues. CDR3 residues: CAWAGDRGTDTQYF. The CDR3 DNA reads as TGTGCCTGGGCTGGGGACAGGGGCACAGATACGCAGTATTTT.

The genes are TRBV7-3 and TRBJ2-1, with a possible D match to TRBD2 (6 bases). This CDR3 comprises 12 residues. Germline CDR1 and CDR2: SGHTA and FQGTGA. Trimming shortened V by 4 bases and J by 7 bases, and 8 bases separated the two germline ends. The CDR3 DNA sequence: TGTGCCAGCAGCTGGGGGAGGAATGAGCAGTTCTTC. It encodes CASSWGRNEQFF.

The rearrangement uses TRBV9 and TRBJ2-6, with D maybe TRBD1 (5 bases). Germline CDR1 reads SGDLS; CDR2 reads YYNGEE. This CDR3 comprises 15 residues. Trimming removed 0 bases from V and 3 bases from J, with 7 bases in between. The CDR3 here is CASSVEGYGANVLTF. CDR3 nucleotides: TGTGCCAGCAGCGTAGAGGGGTATGGGGCCAACGTCCTGACTTTC.

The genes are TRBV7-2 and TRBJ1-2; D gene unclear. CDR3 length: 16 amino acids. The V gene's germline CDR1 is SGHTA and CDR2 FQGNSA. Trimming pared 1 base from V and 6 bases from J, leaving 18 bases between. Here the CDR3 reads CASSLGSGGQLHGYTF. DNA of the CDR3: TGTGCCAGCAGCTTAGGGTCAGGAGGGCAACTCCATGGCTACACCTTC. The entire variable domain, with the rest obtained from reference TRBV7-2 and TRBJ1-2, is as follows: GAGVSQSPSNKVTEKGKDVELRCDPISGHTALYWYRQSLGQGLEFLIYFQGNSAPDKSGLPSDRFSAERTGGSVSTLTIQRTQQEDSAVYLCASSLGSGGQLHGYTFGSGTRLTVV.

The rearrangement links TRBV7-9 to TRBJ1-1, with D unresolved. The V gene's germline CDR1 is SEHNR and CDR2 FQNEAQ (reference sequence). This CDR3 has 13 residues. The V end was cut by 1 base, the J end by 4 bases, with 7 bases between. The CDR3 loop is CASSLGGSTEAFF. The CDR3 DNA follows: TGTGCCAGCAGCTTAGGAGGGAGCACTGAAGCTTTCTTT.

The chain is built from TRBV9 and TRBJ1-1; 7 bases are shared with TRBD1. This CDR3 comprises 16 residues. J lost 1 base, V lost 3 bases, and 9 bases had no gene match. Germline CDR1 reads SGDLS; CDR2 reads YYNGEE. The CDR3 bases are TGTGCCAGCAGCGCCGGACAGGTAACAGGGAACACTGAAGCTTTCTTT. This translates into CASSAGQVTGNTEAFF.

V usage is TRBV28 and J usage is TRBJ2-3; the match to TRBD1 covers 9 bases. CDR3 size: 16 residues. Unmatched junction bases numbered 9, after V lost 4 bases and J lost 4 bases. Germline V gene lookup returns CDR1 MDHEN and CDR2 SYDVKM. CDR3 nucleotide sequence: TGTGCCAGCAGTTCCTCCGGGACAGGGCTGGCAGATACGCAGTATTTT. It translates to CASSSSGTGLADTQYF.

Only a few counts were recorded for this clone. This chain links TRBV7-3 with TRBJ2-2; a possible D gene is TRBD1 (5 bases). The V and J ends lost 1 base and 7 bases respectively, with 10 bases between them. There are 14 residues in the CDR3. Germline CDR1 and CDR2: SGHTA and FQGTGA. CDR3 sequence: CASSLNAGYGELFF. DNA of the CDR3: TGTGCCAGCAGCTTAAACGCAGGGTACGGGGAGCTGTTTTTT.

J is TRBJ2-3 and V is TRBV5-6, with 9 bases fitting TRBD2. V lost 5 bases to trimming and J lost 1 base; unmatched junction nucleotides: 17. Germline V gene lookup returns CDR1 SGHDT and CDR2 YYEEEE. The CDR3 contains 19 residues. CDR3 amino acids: CASSFLGWAGGRGTDTQYF. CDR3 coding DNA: TGTGCCAGCAGTTTCCTCGGTTGGGCGGGAGGGCGAGGCACAGATACGCAGTATTTT.

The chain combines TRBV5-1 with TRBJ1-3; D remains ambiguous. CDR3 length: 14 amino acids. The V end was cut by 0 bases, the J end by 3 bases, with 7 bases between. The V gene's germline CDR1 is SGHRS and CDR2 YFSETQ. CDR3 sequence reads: CASSLGVVGNTIYF. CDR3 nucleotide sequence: TGCGCCAGCAGCTTGGGAGTGGTTGGAAACACCATATATTTT.

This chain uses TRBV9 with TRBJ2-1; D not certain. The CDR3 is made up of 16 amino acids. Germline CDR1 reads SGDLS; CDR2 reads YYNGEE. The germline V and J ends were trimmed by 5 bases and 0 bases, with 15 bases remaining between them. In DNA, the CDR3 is TGTGCCAGCAGTGTCTCCGGAGTGGGCTCCTACAATGAGCAGTTCTTC. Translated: CASSVSGVGSYNEQFF.

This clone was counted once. As DNA, the CDR3 is TGTGCCAGCAGGACAGGGGGGTACAATGAGCAGTTCTTC. Encoded protein: CASRTGGYNEQFF. The chain uses TRBV7-8 and TRBJ2-1; 9 bases are shared with TRBD1. The germline V gene has CDR1 SGHVS and CDR2 FQNEAQ. This CDR3 is built from 13 residues. V shed 6 bases, J shed 4 bases, and the junction held 1 base outside the gene matches.

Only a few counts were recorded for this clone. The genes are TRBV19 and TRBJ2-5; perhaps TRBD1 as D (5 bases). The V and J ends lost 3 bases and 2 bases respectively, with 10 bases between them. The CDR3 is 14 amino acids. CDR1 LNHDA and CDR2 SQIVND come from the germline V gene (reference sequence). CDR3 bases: TGTGCCAGTAGTATTTCAGGGCGTCAAGAGACCCAGTACTTC. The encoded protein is CASSISGRQETQYF. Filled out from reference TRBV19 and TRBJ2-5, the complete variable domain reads DGGITQSPKYLFRKEGQNVTLSCEQNLNHDAMYWYRQDPGQGLRLIYYSQIVNDFQKGDIAEGYSVSREKKESFPLTVTSAQKNPTAFYLCASSISGRQETQYFGPGTRLLVL.

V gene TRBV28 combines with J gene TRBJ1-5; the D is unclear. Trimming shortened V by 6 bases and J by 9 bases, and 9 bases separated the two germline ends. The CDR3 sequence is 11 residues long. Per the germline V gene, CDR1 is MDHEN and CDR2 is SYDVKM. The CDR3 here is CASSQAGPQHF. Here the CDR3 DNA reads TGTGCCAGCAGCCAAGCCGGGCCCCAGCATTTT.

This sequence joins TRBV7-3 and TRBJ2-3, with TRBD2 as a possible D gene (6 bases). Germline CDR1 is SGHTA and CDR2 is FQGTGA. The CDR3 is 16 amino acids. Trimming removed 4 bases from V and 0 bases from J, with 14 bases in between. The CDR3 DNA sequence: TGTGCCAGCAGCTCCGGCCGGGGGATTAGCACAGATACGCAGTATTTT. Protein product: CASSSGRGISTDTQYF.

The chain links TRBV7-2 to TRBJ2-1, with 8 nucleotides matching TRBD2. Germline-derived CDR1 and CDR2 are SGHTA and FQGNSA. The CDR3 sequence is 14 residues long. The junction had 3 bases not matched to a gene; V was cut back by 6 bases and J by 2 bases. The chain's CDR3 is CASSREGAYNEQFF. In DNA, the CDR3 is TGTGCCAGCAGTCGGGAGGGAGCCTACAATGAGCAGTTCTTC.

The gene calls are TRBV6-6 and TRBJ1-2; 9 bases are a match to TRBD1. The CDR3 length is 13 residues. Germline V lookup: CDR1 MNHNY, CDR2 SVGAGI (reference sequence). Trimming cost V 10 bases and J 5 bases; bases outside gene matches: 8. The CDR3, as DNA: TGTGCCACTCGAGGACAGGGGAGTTATGGCTACACCTTC. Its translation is CATRGQGSYGYTF.

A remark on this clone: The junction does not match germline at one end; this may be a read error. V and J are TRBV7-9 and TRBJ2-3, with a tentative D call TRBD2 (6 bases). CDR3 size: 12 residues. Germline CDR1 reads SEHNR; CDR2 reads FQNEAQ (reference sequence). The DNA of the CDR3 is TGTTCCAGCAGCCCGGAGGGGGATACGCAGTATTTT. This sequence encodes CSSSPEGDTQYF.

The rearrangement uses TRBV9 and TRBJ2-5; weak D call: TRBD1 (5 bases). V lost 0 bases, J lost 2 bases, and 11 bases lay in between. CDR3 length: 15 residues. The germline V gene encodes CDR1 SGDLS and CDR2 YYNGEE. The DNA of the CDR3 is TGTGCCAGCAGCGTAGCCCCAGGGTCACAAGAGACCCAGTACTTC. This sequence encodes CASSVAPGSQETQYF.

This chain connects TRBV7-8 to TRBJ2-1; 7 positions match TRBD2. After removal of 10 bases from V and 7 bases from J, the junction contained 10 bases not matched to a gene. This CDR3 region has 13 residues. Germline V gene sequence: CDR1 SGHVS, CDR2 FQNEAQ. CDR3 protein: CATDSGSPNEQFF. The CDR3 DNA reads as TGTGCCACCGATAGCGGGTCTCCAAATGAGCAGTTCTTC.

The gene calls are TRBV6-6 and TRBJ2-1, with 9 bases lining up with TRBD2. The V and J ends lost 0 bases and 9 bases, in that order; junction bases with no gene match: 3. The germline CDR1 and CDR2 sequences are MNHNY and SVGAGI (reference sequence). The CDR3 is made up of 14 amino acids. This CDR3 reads CASSYSFSGSEQFF. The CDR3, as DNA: TGTGCCAGCAGTTACTCGTTTAGCGGGAGTGAGCAGTTCTTC.

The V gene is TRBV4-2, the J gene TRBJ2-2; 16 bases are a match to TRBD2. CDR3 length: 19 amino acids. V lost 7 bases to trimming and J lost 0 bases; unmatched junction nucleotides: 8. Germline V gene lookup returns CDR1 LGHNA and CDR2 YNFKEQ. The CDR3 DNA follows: TGTGCCAGCAACCACGGGACTAGCGGGAGGGCTTCGAACACCGGGGAGCTGTTTTTT. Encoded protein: CASNHGTSGRASNTGELFF.

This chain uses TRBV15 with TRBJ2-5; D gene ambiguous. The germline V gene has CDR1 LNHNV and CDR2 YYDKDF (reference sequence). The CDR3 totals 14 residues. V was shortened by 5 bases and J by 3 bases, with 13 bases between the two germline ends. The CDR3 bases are TGTGCCACCAGCTCTACCAGGAATGAAGAGACCCAGTACTTC. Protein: CATSSTRNEETQYF.

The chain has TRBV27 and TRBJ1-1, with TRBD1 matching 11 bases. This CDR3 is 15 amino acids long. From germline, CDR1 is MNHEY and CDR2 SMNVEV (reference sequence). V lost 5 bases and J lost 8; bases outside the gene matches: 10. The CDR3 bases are TGTGCCAGCAGTATAACCGGGACAGGGGGTCCAGAAGCTTTCTTT. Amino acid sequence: CASSITGTGGPEAFF.

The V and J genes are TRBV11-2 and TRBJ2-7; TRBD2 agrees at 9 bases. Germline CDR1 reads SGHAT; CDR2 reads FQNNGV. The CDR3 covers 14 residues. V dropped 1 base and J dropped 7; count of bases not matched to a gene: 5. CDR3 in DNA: TGTGCCAGCAGCTTAGTAGCGGGAGCACGGGAGCAGTACTTC. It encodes CASSLVAGAREQYF.